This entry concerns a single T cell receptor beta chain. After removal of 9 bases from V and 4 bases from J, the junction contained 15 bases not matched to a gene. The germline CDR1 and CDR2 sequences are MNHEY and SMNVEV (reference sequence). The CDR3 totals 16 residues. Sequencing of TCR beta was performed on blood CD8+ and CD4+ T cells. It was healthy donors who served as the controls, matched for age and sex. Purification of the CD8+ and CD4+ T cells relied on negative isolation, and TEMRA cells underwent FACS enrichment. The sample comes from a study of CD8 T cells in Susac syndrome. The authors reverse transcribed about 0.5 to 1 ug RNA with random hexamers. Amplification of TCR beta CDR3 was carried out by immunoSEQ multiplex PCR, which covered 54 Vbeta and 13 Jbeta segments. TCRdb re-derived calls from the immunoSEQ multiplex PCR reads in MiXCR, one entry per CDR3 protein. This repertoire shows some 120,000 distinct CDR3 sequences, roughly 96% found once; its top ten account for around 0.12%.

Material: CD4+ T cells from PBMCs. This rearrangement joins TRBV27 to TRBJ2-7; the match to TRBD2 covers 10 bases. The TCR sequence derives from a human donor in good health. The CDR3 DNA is TGTGCCAGGACCCCGGGGGGAAGCGGGAGGGGGTACGAGCAGTACTTC. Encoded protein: CARTPGGSGRGYEQYF.